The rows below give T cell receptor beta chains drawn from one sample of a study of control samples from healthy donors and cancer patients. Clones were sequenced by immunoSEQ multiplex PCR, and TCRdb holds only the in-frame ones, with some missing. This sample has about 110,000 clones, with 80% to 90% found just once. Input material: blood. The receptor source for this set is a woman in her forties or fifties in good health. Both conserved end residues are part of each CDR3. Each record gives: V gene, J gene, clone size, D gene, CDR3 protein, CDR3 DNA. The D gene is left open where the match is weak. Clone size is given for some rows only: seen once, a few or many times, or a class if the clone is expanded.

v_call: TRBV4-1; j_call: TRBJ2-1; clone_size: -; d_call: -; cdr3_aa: CASSQEAAGIYNEQFF; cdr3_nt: TGCGCCAGCAGCCAAGAGGCCGCGGGGATCTACAATGAGCAGTTCTTC
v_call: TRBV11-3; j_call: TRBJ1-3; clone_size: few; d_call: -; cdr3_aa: CASSLEDQGTIYF; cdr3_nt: TGTGCCAGCAGCTTAGAAGATCAGGGCACCATATATTTT
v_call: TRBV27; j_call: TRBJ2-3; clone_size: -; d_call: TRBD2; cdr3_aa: CASRISGADTQYF; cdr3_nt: TGTGCCAGCAGGATTAGCGGGGCAGATACGCAGTATTTT
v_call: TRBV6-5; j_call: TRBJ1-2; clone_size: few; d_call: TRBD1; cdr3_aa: CASSYIRTGGNYGYTF; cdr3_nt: TGTGCCAGCAGTTACATTCGGACAGGGGGGAACTATGGCTACACCTTC
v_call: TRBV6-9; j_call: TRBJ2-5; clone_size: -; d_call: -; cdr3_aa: CASRPGLCQETQYF; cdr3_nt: TGTGCCAGCAGACCAGGACTCTGTCAAGAGACCCAGTACTTC
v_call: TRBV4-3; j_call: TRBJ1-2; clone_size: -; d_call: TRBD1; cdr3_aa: CASSHTGTAFYGYTF; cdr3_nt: TGCGCCAGCAGCCACACCGGGACAGCTTTCTATGGCTACACCTTC
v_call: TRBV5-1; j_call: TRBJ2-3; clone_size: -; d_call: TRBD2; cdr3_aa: CASSLAGRGGSDTQYF; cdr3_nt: TGCGCCAGCAGCTTGGCTGGGCGGGGGGGGTCAGATACGCAGTATTTT
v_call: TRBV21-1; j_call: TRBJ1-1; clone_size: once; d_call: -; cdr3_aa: CASSKEVSPAEAFF; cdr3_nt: TGTGCCAGCAGCAAAGAGGTGAGTCCCGCTGAAGCTTTCTTT
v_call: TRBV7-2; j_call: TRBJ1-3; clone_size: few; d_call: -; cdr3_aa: CASSGTASGNTIYF; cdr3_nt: TGTGCCAGCAGCGGAACCGCCTCTGGAAACACCATATATTTT
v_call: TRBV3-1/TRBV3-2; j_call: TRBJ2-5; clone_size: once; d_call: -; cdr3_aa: CASSQDPRRGFWETQYF; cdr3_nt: TGTGCCAGCAGCCAAGATCCTCGCAGGGGCTTCTGGGAGACCCAGTACTTC
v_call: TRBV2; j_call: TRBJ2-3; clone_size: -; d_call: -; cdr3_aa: CASSGGASTDTQYF; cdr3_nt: TGTGCCAGCAGTGGTGGGGCGAGCACAGATACGCAGTATTTT
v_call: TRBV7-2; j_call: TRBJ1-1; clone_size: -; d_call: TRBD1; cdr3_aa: CASSLGGQGLNTEAFF; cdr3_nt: TGTGCCAGCAGCTTAGGGGGACAGGGGCTTAACACTGAAGCTTTCTTT
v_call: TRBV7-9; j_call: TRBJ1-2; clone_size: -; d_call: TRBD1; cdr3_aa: CASSLVGTGSGYTF; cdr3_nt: TGTGCCAGCAGCTTAGTTGGGACAGGGAGTGGCTACACCTTC
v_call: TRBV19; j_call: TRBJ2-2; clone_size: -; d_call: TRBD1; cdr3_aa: CASSMRGQVNTGELFF; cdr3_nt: TGTGCCAGTAGTATGAGGGGACAGGTGAACACCGGGGAGCTGTTTTTT
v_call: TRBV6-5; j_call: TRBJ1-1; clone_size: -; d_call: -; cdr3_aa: CASSRKGNTEAFF; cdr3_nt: TGTGCCAGCAGCCGAAAGGGGAACACTGAAGCTTTCTTT
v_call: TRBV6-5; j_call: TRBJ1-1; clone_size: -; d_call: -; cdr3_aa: CATRPYPNTEAFF; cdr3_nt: TGTGCCACTCGACCCTACCCGAACACTGAAGCTTTCTTT
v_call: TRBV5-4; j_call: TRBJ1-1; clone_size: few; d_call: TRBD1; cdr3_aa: CASSRTGGNTEAFF; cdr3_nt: TGTGCCAGCAGCCGGACAGGGGGCAACACTGAAGCTTTCTTT
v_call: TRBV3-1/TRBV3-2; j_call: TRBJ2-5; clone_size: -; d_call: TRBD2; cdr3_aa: CASSQESGTSSWETQYF; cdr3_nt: TGTGCCAGCAGCCAAGAGTCCGGGACTAGCTCTTGGGAGACCCAGTACTTC